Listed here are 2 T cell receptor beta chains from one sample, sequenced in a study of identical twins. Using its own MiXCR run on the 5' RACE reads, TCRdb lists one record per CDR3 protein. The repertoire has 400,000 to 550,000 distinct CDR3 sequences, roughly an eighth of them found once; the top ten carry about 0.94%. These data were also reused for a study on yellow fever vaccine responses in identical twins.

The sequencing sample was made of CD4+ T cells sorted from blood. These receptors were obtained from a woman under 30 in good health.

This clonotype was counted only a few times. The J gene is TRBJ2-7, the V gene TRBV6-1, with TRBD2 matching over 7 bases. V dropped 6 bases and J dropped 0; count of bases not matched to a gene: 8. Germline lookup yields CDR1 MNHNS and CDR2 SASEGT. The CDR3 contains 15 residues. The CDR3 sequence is CASSLIAGSSYEQYF. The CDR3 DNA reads TGTGCCAGCAGCCTTATAGCGGGTAGCTCCTACGAGCAGTACTTC.

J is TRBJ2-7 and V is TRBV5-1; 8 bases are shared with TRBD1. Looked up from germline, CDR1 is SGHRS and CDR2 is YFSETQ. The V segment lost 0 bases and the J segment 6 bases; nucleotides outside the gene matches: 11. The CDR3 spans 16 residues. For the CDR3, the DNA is TGCGCCAGCAGCTTGGCGGGACAGGTGACTCCGGGCGAGCAGTACTTC. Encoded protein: CASSLAGQVTPGEQYF.